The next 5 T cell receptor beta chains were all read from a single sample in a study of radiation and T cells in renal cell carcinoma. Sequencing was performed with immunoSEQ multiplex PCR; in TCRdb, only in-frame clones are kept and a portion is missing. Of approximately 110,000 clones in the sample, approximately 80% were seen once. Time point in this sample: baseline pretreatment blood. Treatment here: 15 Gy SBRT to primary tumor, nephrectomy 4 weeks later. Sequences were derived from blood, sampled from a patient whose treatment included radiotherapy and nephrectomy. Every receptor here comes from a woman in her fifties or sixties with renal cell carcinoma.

The DNA for the CDR3 is TGTGCCAGCAGCAGGGGGGCGACTAGCGGGAGCCAAGAGACCCAGTACTTC. This gives the protein CASSRGATSGSQETQYF. The J gene is TRBJ2-5, the V gene TRBV9; 12 bases fit TRBD2. The V gene's germline CDR1 is SGDLS and CDR2 YYNGEE. Trimming at V came to 4 bases and at J to 1 base, leaving 8 bases not matched to a gene. This CDR3 spans 17 amino acids.

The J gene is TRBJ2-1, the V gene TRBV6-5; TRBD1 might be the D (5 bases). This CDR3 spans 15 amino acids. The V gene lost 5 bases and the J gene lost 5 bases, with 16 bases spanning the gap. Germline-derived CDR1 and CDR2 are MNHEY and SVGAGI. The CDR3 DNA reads TGTGCCAGCAGTCCCTTGAAACAGGTTAACAATGAGCAGTTCTTC. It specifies CASSPLKQVNNEQFF.

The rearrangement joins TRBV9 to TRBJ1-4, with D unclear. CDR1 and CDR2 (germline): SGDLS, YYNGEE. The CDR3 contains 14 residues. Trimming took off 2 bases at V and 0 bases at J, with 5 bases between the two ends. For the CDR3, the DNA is TGTGCCAGCAGCGTTCCATCAACTAATGAAAAACTGTTTTTT. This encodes CASSVPSTNEKLFF.

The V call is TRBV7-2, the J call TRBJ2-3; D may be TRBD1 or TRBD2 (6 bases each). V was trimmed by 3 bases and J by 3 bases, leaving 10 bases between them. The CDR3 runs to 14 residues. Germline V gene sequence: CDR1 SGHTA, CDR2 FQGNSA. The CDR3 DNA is TGTGCCAGCAGCTTCGGAGGGGGGACAGATACGCAGTATTTT. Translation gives CASSFGGGTDTQYF.

The CDR3 sequence is CASSQASMEGGEQFF. The CDR3 DNA is TGCGCCAGCAGCCAAGCTTCGATGGAAGGCGGTGAGCAGTTCTTC. The genes are TRBV4-3 and TRBJ2-1; the D is unclear. The CDR3 contains 15 residues. CDR1 and CDR2 from the germline V gene are LGHNA and YSLEER. V was shortened by 1 base and J by 9 bases, with 16 bases between the two germline ends.